This T cell receptor (beta chain) stems from a study of T cell responses to AZD1222 COVID-19 vaccine. Assay used: immunoSEQ multiplex PCR; TCRdb lists only in-frame clones, some missing. This sample carries around 130,000 clones, 80% to 90% of them seen once, and the ten largest clones take roughly a tenth. CDR1 and CDR2 (germline): SNHLY, FYNNEI. This CDR3 has 14 residues. Trimming at V came to 4 bases and at J to 2 bases, leaving 2 bases not matched to a gene. The chain links TRBV2 to TRBJ1-2, with 9 bases fitting TRBD1. The sequence was collected from an adult who received the AZD1222 COVID-19 vaccine. The specimen was peripheral blood, collected 28 days after the second AZD1222 dose. CDR3 amino acids: CASSGGQGNYGYTF. CDR3 bases: TGTGCCAGCAGTGGCGGACAGGGGAACTATGGCTACACCTTC.